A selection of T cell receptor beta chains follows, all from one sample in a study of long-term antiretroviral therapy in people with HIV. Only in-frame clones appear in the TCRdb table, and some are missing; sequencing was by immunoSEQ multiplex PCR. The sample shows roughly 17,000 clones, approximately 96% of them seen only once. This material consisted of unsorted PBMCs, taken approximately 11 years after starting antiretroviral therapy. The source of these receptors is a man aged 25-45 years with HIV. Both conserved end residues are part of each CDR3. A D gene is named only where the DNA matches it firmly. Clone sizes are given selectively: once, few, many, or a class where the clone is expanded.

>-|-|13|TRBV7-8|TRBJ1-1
TGTGCCAGCAGCCGTTCGGAGAACACTGAAGCTTTCTTT
CASSRSENTEAFF
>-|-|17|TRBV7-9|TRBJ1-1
TGTGCCAGCACCCGCTTCGAGACCCAGGAATTGAACACTGAAGCTTTCTTT
CASTRFETQELNTEAFF
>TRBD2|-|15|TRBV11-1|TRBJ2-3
TGTGCCAGCAGCTTAGCTAGCGGGGGGGCCGATACGCAGTATTTT
CASSLASGGADTQYF
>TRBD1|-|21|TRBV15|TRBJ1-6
TGTGCCACCAGCAGAGATCGGACAGGGGGCCCCTACACGTTTAGAGATTCACCCCTCCACTTT
CATSRDRTGGPYTFRDSPLHF
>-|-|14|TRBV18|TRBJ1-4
TGTGCCAGCTCCCCTAGGACGAGAGAGGAAAAACTGTTTTTT
CASSPRTREEKLFF
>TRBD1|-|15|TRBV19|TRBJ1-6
TGTGCCAGTAAACGACAGGGATCCTATAATTCACCCCTCCACTTT
CASKRQGSYNSPLHF
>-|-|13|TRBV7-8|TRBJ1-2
TGTGCCAGCAGCCTCGGGACGGACTATGGCTACACCTTC
CASSLGTDYGYTF
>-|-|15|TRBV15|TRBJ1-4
TGTGCCACCAGCAGAGGGCAGGCGGGAAATGAAAAACTGTTTTTT
CATSRGQAGNEKLFF
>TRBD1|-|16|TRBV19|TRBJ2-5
TGTGCCAGTAGTATATATAACCCAGGGGGCCGAGAGACCCAGTACTTC
CASSIYNPGGRETQYF
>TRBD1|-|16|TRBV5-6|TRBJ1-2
TGTGCCAGCAGCTTTAGGGGACAGGGGGCTGGGTATGGCTACACCTTC
CASSFRGQGAGYGYTF
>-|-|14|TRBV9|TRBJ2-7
TGTGCCAGCAGCCCTCGTAGTAGAGCCTACGAGCAGTACTTC
CASSPRSRAYEQYF
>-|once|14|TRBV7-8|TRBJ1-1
TGTGCCAGCAGCTTAGAATGGGCCGGGCCTGAAGCTTTCTTT
CASSLEWAGPEAFF
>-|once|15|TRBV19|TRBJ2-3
TGTGCCAGTAGTCCCGGGACGGCCCTCACAGATACGCAGTATTTT
CASSPGTALTDTQYF
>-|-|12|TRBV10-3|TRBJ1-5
TGTGCCACCCGGGATCAAAACCAGCCCCAGCATTTT
CATRDQNQPQHF
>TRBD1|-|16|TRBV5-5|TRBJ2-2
TGTGCCAGCAGCTTCTACCAGGGGGCTGGGGCCGGGGAGCTGTTTTTT
CASSFYQGAGAGELFF
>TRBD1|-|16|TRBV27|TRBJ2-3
TGTGCCAGCAGTTTGGATACAGGGGGCCCTCTGGATACGCAGTATTTT
CASSLDTGGPLDTQYF
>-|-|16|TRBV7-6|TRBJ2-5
TGTGCCAGCAGCTTAGTCGTTCCAGACCTCCAAGAGACCCAGTACTTC
CASSLVVPDLQETQYF
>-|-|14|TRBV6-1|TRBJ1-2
TGTGCCAGCAGTGGGAGGCAGCAGAGTTATGGCTACACCTTC
CASSGRQQSYGYTF
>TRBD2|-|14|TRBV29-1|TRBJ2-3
TGCAGCGTTGAAGGCGCGGGGGGCCCAGATACGCAGTATTTT
CSVEGAGGPDTQYF
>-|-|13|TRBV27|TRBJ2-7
TGTGCCAGCAGTGGACATAACTCCTACGAGCAGTACTTC
CASSGHNSYEQYF
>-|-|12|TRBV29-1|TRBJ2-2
TGCAGCGTTGAGGGGGCTGGCGGGGAGCTGTTTTTT
CSVEGAGGELFF
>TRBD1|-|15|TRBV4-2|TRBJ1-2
TGTGCCAGCAGAGACTCAGACAGGGGAAGGTATGGCTACACCTTC
CASRDSDRGRYGYTF
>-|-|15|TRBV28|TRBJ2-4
TGTGCCAGCATTAACGGCAGGGCTGGCAAAAACATTCAGTACTTC
CASINGRAGKNIQYF
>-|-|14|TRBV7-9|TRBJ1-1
TGTGCCAGCAGCTTAGCGGAGGGTCCCACTGAAGCTTTCTTT
CASSLAEGPTEAFF
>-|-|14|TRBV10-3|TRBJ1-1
TGTGCCATCAGAGTGGGTCAGGGGTCCACTGAAGCTTTCTTT
CAIRVGQGSTEAFF
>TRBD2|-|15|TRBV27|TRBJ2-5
TGTGCCAGCAGTTCTCCAGCGGGGGAGGGAGAGACCCAGTACTTC
CASSSPAGEGETQYF
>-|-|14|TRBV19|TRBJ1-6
TGTGCCAGTAGTATCCAGGGTATTGATTCGGCCCTCCACTTT
CASSIQGIDSALHF
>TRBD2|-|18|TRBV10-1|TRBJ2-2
TGCGCCAGCATCGAAGGGACTAGCGGGGGGGCGGACACCGGGGAGCTGTTTTTT
CASIEGTSGGADTGELFF
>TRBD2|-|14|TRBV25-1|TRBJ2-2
TGTGCCAGCCAGAGCGGGGTGAACACCGGGGAGCTGTTTTTT
CASQSGVNTGELFF
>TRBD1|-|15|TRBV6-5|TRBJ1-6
TGTGCCAGCAGTTACTCGGAGACAGGGGATTCACCCCTCCACTTT
CASSYSETGDSPLHF
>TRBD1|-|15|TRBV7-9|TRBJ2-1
TGTGCCAGCAGCTTCCCGACAGGGAGCCGTAATGAGCAGTTCTTC
CASSFPTGSRNEQFF
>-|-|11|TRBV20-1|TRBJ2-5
TGCAGTGCTAGTACGGGAGAGACCCAGTACTTC
CSASTGETQYF
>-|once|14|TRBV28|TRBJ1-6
TGTGCCAGCAGGACCGGGGATTATAATTCACCCCTCCACTTT
CASRTGDYNSPLHF
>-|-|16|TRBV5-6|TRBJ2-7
TGTGCCAGCAGCTTACTTCTCCGGATTAGCTCAGACGAGCAGTACTTC
CASSLLLRISSDEQYF
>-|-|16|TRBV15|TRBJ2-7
TGTGCCACCAGCAGAGATCGCAGGGAAAGTTTAGTCGAGCAGTACTTC
CATSRDRRESLVEQYF
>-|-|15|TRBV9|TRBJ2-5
TGTGCCAGCAGCGTACAGGGCCAGAACCAAGAGACCCAGTACTTC
CASSVQGQNQETQYF
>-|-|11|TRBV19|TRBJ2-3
TGTGCCAGTAGTTCCGGACTGGAGGGGTATTTT
CASSSGLEGYF
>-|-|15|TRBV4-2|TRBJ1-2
TGTGCCAGCAGCCAAGATGCAGGAGCTAACTATGGCTACACCTTC
CASSQDAGANYGYTF
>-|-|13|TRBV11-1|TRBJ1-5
TGTGCCAGCAGCATAGGGGGTGGACAGCCCCAGCATTTT
CASSIGGGQPQHF
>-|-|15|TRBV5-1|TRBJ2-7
TGCGCCAGCAGCATTGACCGCCTTGGGGCCTACGAGCAGTACTTC
CASSIDRLGAYEQYF
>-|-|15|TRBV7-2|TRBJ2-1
TGTGCCAGCAGGAAGGGGGGCCCCTACCTCGGTGAGCAGTTCTTC
CASRKGGPYLGEQFF
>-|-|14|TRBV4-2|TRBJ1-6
TGTGCCAGCAGCTTGAATTTCGCTAATTCACCCCTCCACTTT
CASSLNFANSPLHF
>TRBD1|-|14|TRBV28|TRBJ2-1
TGTGCCAGCAGTTCTCTAACAGGGGGCAATGAGCAGTTCTTC
CASSSLTGGNEQFF
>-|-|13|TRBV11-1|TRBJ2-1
TGTGCCAGCAGCTTAGGGGCCCGACACGAGCAGTTCTTC
CASSLGARHEQFF
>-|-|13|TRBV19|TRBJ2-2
TGTGCCAGTAGTATTACCACAATAGGGGAGCTGTTTTTT
CASSITTIGELFF
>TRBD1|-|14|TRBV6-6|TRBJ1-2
TGTGCCAGCACCCCGACAGGGACTAACTATGGCTACACCTTC
CASTPTGTNYGYTF
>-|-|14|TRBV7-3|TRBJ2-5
TGTGCCAGCAGCTTTGACAGTAACCAAGAGACCCAGTACTTC
CASSFDSNQETQYF
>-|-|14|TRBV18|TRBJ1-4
TGTGCCAGCTCACCAAGGGGGGCAGGGGAAAAACTGTTTTTT
CASSPRGAGEKLFF
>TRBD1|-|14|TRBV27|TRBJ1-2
TGTGCCAGCAGCGCGACAGGGTGGTTGTATGGCTACACCTTC
CASSATGWLYGYTF
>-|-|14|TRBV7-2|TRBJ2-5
TGTGCCAGCAGCTTAGAGGCCAACGGAGAGACCCAGTACTTC
CASSLEANGETQYF
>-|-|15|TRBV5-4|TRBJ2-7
TGTGCCAGCAGCTCTAAGGACGGCTTGACCTACGAGCAGTACTTC
CASSSKDGLTYEQYF
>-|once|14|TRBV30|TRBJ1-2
TGTGCCTGGAGTCCAAGGGGGAGGAACTATGGCTACACCTTC
CAWSPRGRNYGYTF
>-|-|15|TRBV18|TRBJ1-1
TGTGCCAGCTCACCCGGAACAGGGAATAGGGCTGAAGCTTTCTTT
CASSPGTGNRAEAFF
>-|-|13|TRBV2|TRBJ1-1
TGTGCCAGCAGGTTGGACAGCAACACTGAAGCTTTCTTT
CASRLDSNTEAFF
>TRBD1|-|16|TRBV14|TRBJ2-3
TGTGCCAGCAGCCCGGGACAGGGGAGGGACACAGATACGCAGTATTTT
CASSPGQGRDTDTQYF
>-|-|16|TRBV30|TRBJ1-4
TGTGCCTGGAGAGCCAAAAAACAGGGAACGAATGAAAAACTGTTTTTT
CAWRAKKQGTNEKLFF